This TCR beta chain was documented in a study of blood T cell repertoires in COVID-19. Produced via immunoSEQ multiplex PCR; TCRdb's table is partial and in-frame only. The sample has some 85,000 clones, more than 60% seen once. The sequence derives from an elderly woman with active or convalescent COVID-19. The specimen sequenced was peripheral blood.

CDR3 in amino acids: CASSFGQGLWNNQPQHF. CDR3 nucleotides: TGTGCCAGCAGTTTTGGACAGGGGCTTTGGAACAATCAGCCCCAGCATTTT. V usage is TRBV6-2 or TRBV6-3 and J usage is TRBJ1-5, with 9 bases aligning to TRBD1. The CDR3 consists of 17 residues. Trimming cost V 4 bases and J 3 bases; bases outside gene matches: 10. CDR1 is MNHEY and CDR2 is SVGEGT in the germline V gene.